This T cell receptor (beta chain) originates from a study of glioma-infiltrating T cells after dendritic cell vaccination. As for the study in general: Glioblastoma patients came from Phase I and II dendritic cell vaccination trials. Treatment, given 2003 to 2012, was autologous tumor lysate-pulsed dendritic cell vaccination. The study's findings and limits: TCR clonality showed no direct relationship with survival.

On this clone: The antigen is unknown.

The CDR3 consists of 15 residues. V was clipped by 4 bases and J by 0 bases, with 12 bases between them. Germline-derived CDR1 and CDR2 are LNHDA and SQIVND (reference sequence). Generated by immunoSEQ multiplex PCR, the TCRdb table keeps only in-frame clones and is missing some. The sample records around 87,000 clones, roughly four fifths being singletons. Time point: after dendritic cell vaccination, including at tumor progression/relapse. Fresh-frozen tumor tissue and more than two years of survival data were available for all. The V gene is TRBV19, the J gene TRBJ1-1, with D maybe TRBD1 (5 bases). This specimen consisted of blood, obtained after dendritic cell vaccination. The sequence came from a human donor with glioblastoma. CDR3 sequence: CASSTLRALNTEAFF. The CDR3 DNA reads as TGTGCCAGTAGTACCCTCAGGGCCTTGAACACTGAAGCTTTCTTT.